The text below deals with one T cell receptor (beta chain). Its matching antigen is unknown. The record originates from a study of cytomegalovirus exposure and HLA in healthy donors. Study-wide background: Unique TCRs from HLA-typed donors, 70 million to 85 million of them, were held in an early data release.

The CDR3 covers 15 residues. The V gene lost 4 bases and the J gene lost 4 bases, with 17 bases spanning the gap. CDR1 and CDR2 (germline): SQVTM, ANQGSEA. In the PCR, 60 Vbeta and 13 Jbeta primers were used. This table comes from immunoSEQ multiplex PCR, and its TCRdb copy is limited to in-frame clones, with some not included. Of some 140,000 clones in the sample, 78% were seen once. Study results and caveats: Information on immune exposure was restricted to one variable (CMV serostatus). The authors considered a cluster of highly shared sequence variants likely to be a sequencing artifact.

Sequenced sample: PBMCs. The rearrangement links TRBV29-1 to TRBJ1-5, with D possibly TRBD1 on 5 matching bases. This TCR derives from a woman aged 18-29 years in good health and CMV-seronegative. The CDR3 nucleotides read TGCAGCGTTGTCTTGTCGGGGGGGATTAATCAGCCCCAGCATTTT. Translated, it gives CSVVLSGGINQPQHF.